The next 20 T cell receptor beta chains were all read from a single sample in a study of molecular identifiers for immune sequencing clone quantification. Each CDR3 protein gets one entry after TCRdb re-called the PCR reads with MiXCR. The table includes more than 450,000 distinct CDR3 sequences, under 30% detected once. The sequencing sample was made of naive CD8+ T cells from blood, with Jurkat cell RNA spiked in. Subset described: FACS-sorted CD8+CD4-CCR7+CD45RA+ naive T cells. The source is a human donor in good health. Some libraries in this study had Jurkat cell RNA spiked in.

Comments on this clonotype: The germline gene is not matched at one end of the junction; a read error may be the cause. The genes are TRBV11-2 and TRBJ1-6; D is undetermined. CDR3 length: 16 residues. Looked up from germline, CDR1 is SGHAT and CDR2 is FQNNGV. The CDR3 loop reads CASSSATSSYNSPPHF. CDR3 DNA: TGTGCCAGCAGCTCTGCAACGAGCTCCTATAATTCACCCCCCCACTTT. The full variable domain, rest sourced from reference TRBV11-2 and TRBJ1-6, is EAGVAQSPRYKIIEKRQSVAFWCNPISGHATLYWYQQILGQGPKLLIQFQNNGVVDDSQLPKDRFSAERLKGVDSTLKIQPAKLEDSAVYLCASSSATSSYNSPPHFGNGTRLTVT.

In the case of this clonotype: At one of its ends the junction is not consistent with the germline gene, which may arise from a read error. The chain recombines TRBV28 with TRBJ1-2; D is undetermined. Germline V CDR1 and CDR2: MDHEN, SYDVKM. This CDR3 comprises 13 residues. CDR3 in DNA: TGTGCCAGCAGTTTAGACGGAGTCTATGGCTACTCCTTC. This translates into CASSLDGVYGYSF.

This clonotype was detected only a few times. The V gene is TRBV2, the J gene TRBJ1-1; 9 nucleotides match TRBD1. CDR1 is SNHLY, CDR2 FYNNEI, per germline. This CDR3 contains 14 residues. The trim removed 8 bases at V and 6 bases at J, leaving 10 bases unmatched. The CDR3 DNA reads TGTGCCAGCGGGGGGGGACAGGGAAGGTCTGAAGCTTTCTTT. This gives the protein CASGGGQGRSEAFF.

This clonotype was recorded at least ten times. CDR3 amino acids: CASSEGTGTYEQYF. CDR3 in DNA: TGTGCCAGCAGTGAGGGGACAGGGACCTACGAGCAGTACTTC. The rearrangement joins TRBV25-1 to TRBJ2-7; 9 bases map to TRBD1. CDR3 length: 14 amino acids. J lost 2 bases, V lost 3 bases, and 2 bases had no gene match. Germline V lookup: CDR1 MGHDK, CDR2 SYGVNS.

Note on this clonotype: At one of its ends the junction is not consistent with the germline gene, which may arise from a read error. The V call is TRBV6-2 or TRBV6-3, the J call TRBJ2-3; the match to TRBD2 covers 14 bases. Looked up from germline, CDR1 is MNHEY and CDR2 is SVGEGT. The CDR3 consists of 16 residues. CDR3: CASSSGTSGGTDTPYF. The DNA of the CDR3 is TGTGCCAGCAGCTCCGGGACTAGCGGGGGCACAGATACGCCGTATTTT.

V and J are TRBV4-3 and TRBJ2-1; 8 positions agree with TRBD2. This CDR3 comprises 16 residues. Per the germline V gene, CDR1 is LGHNA and CDR2 is YSLEER. Trimming cost V 4 bases and J 3 bases; bases outside gene matches: 8. CDR3 amino acids: CASSPTTSAYYNEQFF. CDR3 bases: TGCGCCAGCAGCCCGACGACTAGCGCCTACTACAATGAGCAGTTCTTC.

This clonotype was counted many times. The chain links TRBV5-1 to TRBJ2-2, with a possible D match to TRBD1 (5 bases). Trimming took off 1 base at V and 4 bases at J, with 14 bases between the two ends. This CDR3 comprises 16 residues. CDR1 and CDR2 (germline): SGHRS, YFSETQ. The CDR3: CASSLSDRPITGELFF. CDR3 sequence (DNA): TGCGCCAGCAGCTTGAGTGACAGACCTATCACCGGGGAGCTGTTTTTT.

This clonotype has a handful of counts. The genes are TRBV19 and TRBJ2-5; 10 positions match TRBD2. After removal of 5 bases from V and 2 bases from J, the junction contained 5 bases not matched to a gene. CDR3 length equals 15 residues. Germline CDR1 is LNHDA and CDR2 is SQIVND (reference sequence). DNA of the CDR3: TGTGCCAGTAGTGAAGGACTAGCGGATCAAGAGACCCAGTACTTC. It translates to CASSEGLADQETQYF.

The chain has TRBV6-5 and TRBJ2-7, with TRBD2 identical over 8 bases. The CDR3 contains 15 residues. Germline CDR1 reads MNHEY; CDR2 reads SVGAGI. V gave up 3 bases and J gave up 5 bases; unmatched junction bases: 9. In DNA, the CDR3 is TGTGCCAGCAGTTATATAGCGGGAAGGGGGAACGAGCAGTACTTC. Its translation is CASSYIAGRGNEQYF.

This clonotype was observed at least ten times. The rearrangement uses TRBV12-5 and TRBJ2-7; no clear D gene. V lost 0 bases to trimming and J lost 4 bases, with 7 bases between them. The CDR3 has 13 amino acids. In germline, CDR1 is LGHNT, CDR2 FRNRAP. CDR3 region: CASGLVYGYEQYF. As DNA, the CDR3 is TGTGCTAGTGGTTTGGTGTATGGGTACGAGCAGTACTTC.

This clonotype was counted between two and nine times. The rearrangement links TRBV5-6 to TRBJ2-1; D gene ambiguous. Per the germline V gene, CDR1 is SGHDT and CDR2 is YYEEEE. The CDR3 has 15 amino acids. V lost 0 bases to trimming and J lost 0 bases, with 7 bases between them. CDR3 nucleotide sequence: TGTGCCAGCAGCTTGGCCCAGAGCTCCTACAATGAGCAGTTCTTC. Its translation: CASSLAQSSYNEQFF.

The rearrangement uses TRBV25-1 and TRBJ2-5; D is unresolved. Trimming left V 2 bases short and J 2 bases short, with 18 bases between. The CDR3 length is 17 residues. CDR1 is MGHDK and CDR2 is SYGVNS in the germline V gene. The CDR3 DNA reads as TGTGCCAGCAGTGAAATTCTAATAACAACAGCACAAGAGACCCAGTACTTC. This translates into CASSEILITTAQETQYF.

CDR3 loop: CASSLGQGDLNEKLFF. CDR3 DNA: TGTGCCAGCAGCTTGGGACAGGGGGACCTTAATGAAAAACTGTTTTTT. The rearrangement joins TRBV7-9 to TRBJ1-4; 11 bases are shared with TRBD1. Germline values: CDR1 SEHNR, CDR2 FQNEAQ (reference sequence). This CDR3 spans 16 amino acids. The V segment lost 3 bases and the J segment 4 bases; nucleotides outside the gene matches: 4.

Remarks on this clonotype: One end of the junction does not line up with germline, which may come from a read error. This chain joins TRBV5-1 and TRBJ2-7; D is tentatively TRBD1 or TRBD2 (5 bases each). The CDR3 length is 14 residues. Germline V gene sequence: CDR1 SGHRS, CDR2 YFSETQ. CDR3 loop: CAGGLGTGPYGQCF. The CDR3 DNA reads TGCGCCGGCGGCTTGGGGACGGGGCCCTACGGGCAGTGCTTC.

A note on this clonotype: Compared with germline, one end of the junction differs, possibly owing to a read error. V gene TRBV4-3 combines with J gene TRBJ2-3, with D perhaps TRBD1 (7 bases). There are 15 residues in the CDR3. The germline CDR1 and CDR2 sequences are LGHNA and YSLEER. CDR3 nucleotide sequence: TGCGCCCGCAGCCCAGGGGGGTCTAGCACAGATACGCAGTATTTT. Protein sequence: CARSPGGSSTDTQYF.

The chain joins TRBV6-4 to TRBJ1-1; 8 bases are shared with TRBD1. The CDR3 sequence is 14 residues long. With V trimmed by 8 bases and J by 3 bases, 8 bases remained unmatched. Looked up from germline, CDR1 is MRHNA and CDR2 is SNTAGT. DNA for the CDR3: TGTGCCAGCTCCCGGACAGGGTTGGACACTGAAGCTTTCTTT. Translated, it gives CASSRTGLDTEAFF.

The V and J genes are TRBV18 and TRBJ2-7; a weak D match, TRBD2 (5 bases). The germline CDR1 and CDR2 sequences are KGHSH and LQKENI. The V end lost 4 bases, the J end lost 5 bases, and 15 bases lay between the germline ends. CDR3 length: 14 residues. In DNA, the CDR3 is TGTGCCAGCTCACTGACCCTAGCTCTCCACGAGCAGTACTTC. Amino acids: CASSLTLALHEQYF.

This clonotype was detected a few times. The CDR3 DNA reads as TGTGCCAGCAGCGTATATGGTGCGTCCGAGCAGTACTTC. It translates to CASSVYGASEQYF. This chain joins TRBV9 and TRBJ2-7; D not resolved. CDR3 length equals 13 residues. Trimming removed 1 base at V and 6 bases at J, with 11 bases between. From germline, CDR1 is SGDLS and CDR2 YYNGEE.

This clonotype was observed many times. The rearrangement joins TRBV20-1 to TRBJ2-7; D call uncertain. Trimming stripped 0 bases from V and 6 bases from J, with 15 bases between. Germline V CDR1 and CDR2: DFQATT, SNEGSKA (reference sequence). The CDR3 totals 14 residues. DNA of the CDR3: TGCAGTGCTAGAGATAGGCCCGACCCCCGCGAGCAGTACTTC. Encoded protein: CSARDRPDPREQYF.

The chain employs TRBV11-2 and TRBJ1-2; TRBD1 might be the D (5 bases). Trimming removed 5 bases from V and 8 bases from J, with 21 bases in between. This CDR3 spans 15 amino acids. Germline V gives CDR1 SGHAT, CDR2 FQNNGV. The CDR3 here is CASSPVGTVFWGYTF. The CDR3 nucleotides read TGTGCCAGCAGCCCGGTCGGGACTGTATTCTGGGGCTACACCTTC.